This T cell receptor (beta chain) was retrieved from a study of metastatic and nonmetastatic thyroid tumors. Looking at the study overall: For malignant and benign thyroid patients, tumor or nodule tissue and blood were the sources whose repertoires were compared. Study results and caveats: Significantly higher TCR beta diversity was reportedly seen in malignant thyroid tumors than benign nodules, in blood and tumor.

The entire patient cohort was treatment-naive prior to thyroid surgery. TCRdb re-called the PCR reads through MiXCR. This table has over 25,000 clones, roughly 7.1% appearing once. This clone was detected many times. Its specificity is not known. Per the germline V gene, CDR1 is SGHTA and CDR2 is FQGTGA. V was clipped by 3 bases and J by 2 bases, with 6 bases between them. The CDR3 extends over 13 amino acids. Sample: blood. The receptor was isolated from a female donor with papillary thyroid cancer or a benign thyroid nodule (not recorded which). Some clones in this sample may be carry-over from other donors' samples. The chain employs TRBV7-3 and TRBJ2-3; no firm D call. Here the CDR3 reads CASSLTDTDTQYF. CDR3 in DNA: TGTGCCAGCAGCTTGACTGACACAGATACGCAGTATTTT.